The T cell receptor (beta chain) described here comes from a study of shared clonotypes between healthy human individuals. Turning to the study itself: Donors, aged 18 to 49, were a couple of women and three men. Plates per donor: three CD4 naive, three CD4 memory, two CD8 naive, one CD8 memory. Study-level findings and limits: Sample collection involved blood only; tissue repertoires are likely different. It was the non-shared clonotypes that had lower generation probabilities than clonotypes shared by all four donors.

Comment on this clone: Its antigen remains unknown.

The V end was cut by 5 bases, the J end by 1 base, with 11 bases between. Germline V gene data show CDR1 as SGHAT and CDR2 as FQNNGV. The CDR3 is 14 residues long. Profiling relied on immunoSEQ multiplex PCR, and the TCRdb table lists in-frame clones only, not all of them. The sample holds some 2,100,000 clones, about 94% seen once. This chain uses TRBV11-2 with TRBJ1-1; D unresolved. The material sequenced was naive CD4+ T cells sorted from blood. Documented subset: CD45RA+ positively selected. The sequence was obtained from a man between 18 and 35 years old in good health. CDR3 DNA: TGTGCCAGCAGCGCTCGGGCCCAGAACACTGAAGCTTTCTTT. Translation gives CASSARAQNTEAFF.